This T cell receptor (beta chain) appears in the sequencing data of a study of CD8 T cells in Susac syndrome. Reverse transcription of roughly 0.45 to 1 ug RNA used random hexamers. A single record per CDR3 protein comes from TCRdb applying MiXCR to the immunoSEQ multiplex PCR reads. Here the sample spans around 190,000 distinct CDR3 sequences, around 95% being singletons. This CDR3 spans 14 amino acids. V was clipped by 6 bases and J by 5 bases, with 17 bases between them. Germline lookup yields CDR1 MNHEY and CDR2 SMNVEV (reference sequence). V is TRBV27 and J is TRBJ2-7, with TRBD2 as a possible D gene (6 bases). Sample: CD8+ T cells from PBMCs. This TCR was recovered from a human donor with multiple sclerosis. CDR3 region: CASRPGLVNDEQYF. In DNA, the CDR3 is TGTGCCAGCAGGCCGGGACTTGTCAACGACGAGCAGTACTTC.